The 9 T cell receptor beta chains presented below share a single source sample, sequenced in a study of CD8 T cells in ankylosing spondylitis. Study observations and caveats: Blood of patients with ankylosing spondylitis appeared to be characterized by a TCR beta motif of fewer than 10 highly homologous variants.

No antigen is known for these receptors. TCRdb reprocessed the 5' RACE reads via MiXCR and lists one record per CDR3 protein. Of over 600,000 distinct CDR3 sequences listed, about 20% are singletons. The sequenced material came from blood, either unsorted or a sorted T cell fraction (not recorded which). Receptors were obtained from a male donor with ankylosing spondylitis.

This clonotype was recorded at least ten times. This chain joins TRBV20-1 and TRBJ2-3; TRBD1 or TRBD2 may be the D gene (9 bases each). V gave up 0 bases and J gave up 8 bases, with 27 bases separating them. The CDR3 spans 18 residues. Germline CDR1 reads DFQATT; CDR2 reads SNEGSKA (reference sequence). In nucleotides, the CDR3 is TGCAGTGCTAGAGATCGGACAGGGGCGGGAGGGGACTGGGGTACGCAGTATTTT. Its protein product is CSARDRTGAGGDWGTQYF.

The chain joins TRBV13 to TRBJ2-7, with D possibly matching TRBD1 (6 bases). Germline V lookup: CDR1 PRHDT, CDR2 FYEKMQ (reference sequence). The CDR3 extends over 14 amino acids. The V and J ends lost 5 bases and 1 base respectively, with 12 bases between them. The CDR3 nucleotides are TGTGCCAGCAGCAGGTGGACAGATTCCTACGAGCAGTACTTC. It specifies CASSRWTDSYEQYF. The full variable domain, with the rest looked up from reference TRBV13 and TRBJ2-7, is AAGVIQSPRHLIKEKRETATLKCYPIPRHDTVYWYQQGPGQDPQFLISFYEKMQSDKGSIPDRFSAQQFSDYHSELNMSSLELGDSALYFCASSRWTDSYEQYFGPGTRLTVT.

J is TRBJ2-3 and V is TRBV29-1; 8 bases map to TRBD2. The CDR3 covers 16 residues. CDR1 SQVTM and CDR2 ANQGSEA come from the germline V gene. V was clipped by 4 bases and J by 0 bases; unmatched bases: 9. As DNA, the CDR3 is TGCAGCGTTGGTAGCGGGGCCACTTCTAGCACAGATACGCAGTATTTT. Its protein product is CSVGSGATSSTDTQYF.

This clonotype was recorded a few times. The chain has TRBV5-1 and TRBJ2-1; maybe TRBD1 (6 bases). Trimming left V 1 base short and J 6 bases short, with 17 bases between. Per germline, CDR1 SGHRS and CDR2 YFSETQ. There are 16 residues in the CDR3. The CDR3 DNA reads TGCGCCAGCAGCTTGTTTGGGACAAAGCGCACCAATGAGCAGTTCTTC. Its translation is CASSLFGTKRTNEQFF.

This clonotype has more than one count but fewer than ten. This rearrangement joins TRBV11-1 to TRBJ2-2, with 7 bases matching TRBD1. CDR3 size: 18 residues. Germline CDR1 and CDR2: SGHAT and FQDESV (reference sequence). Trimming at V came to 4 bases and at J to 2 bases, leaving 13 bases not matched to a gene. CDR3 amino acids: CASSSTAGGVFNTGELFF. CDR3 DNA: TGTGCCAGCAGCTCAACCGCAGGGGGAGTGTTTAACACCGGGGAGCTGTTTTTT. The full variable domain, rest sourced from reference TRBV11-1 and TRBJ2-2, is EAEVAQSPRYKITEKSQAVAFWCDPISGHATLYWYRQILGQGPELLVQFQDESVVDDSQLPKDRFSAERLKGVDSTLKIQPAELGDSAMYLCASSSTAGGVFNTGELFFGEGSRLTVL.

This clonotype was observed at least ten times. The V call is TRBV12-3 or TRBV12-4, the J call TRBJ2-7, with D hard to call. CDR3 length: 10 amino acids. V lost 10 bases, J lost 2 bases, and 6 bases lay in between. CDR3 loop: CATPPYEQYF. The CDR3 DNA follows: TGTGCCACCCCCCCCTACGAGCAGTACTTC.

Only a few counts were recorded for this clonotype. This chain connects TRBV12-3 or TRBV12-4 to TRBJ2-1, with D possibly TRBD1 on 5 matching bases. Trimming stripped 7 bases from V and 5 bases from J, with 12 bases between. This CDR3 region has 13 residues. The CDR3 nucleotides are TGTGCCAGCAAGCTGGACAAGAACAATGAGCAGTTCTTC. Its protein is CASKLDKNNEQFF.

The CDR3: CASSSIGEQYF. As DNA, the CDR3 is TGTGCCAGCAGCTCCATTGGCGAGCAGTACTTC. The gene calls are TRBV11-2 and TRBJ2-7; D is ambiguous. Trimming removed 4 bases at V and 6 bases at J, with 7 bases between. The CDR3 covers 11 residues. Germline lookup yields CDR1 SGHAT and CDR2 FQNNGV.

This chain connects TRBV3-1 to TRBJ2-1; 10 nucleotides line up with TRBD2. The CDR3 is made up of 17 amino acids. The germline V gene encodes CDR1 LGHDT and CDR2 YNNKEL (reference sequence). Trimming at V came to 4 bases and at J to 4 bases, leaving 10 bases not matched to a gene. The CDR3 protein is CASSLRRGTSVYNEQFF. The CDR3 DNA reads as TGTGCCAGCAGCCTCCGGAGAGGGACTAGCGTGTACAATGAGCAGTTCTTC.